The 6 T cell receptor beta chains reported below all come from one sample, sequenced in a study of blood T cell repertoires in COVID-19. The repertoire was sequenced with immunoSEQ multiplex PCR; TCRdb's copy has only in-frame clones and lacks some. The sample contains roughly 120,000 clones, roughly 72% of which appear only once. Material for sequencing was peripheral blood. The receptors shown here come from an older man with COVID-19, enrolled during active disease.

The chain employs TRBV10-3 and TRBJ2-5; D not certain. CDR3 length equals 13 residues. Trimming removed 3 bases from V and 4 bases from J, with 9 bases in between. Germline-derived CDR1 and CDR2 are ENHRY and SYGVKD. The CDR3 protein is CAISDSSLETQYF. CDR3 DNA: TGTGCCATCAGTGATTCTTCTCTAGAGACCCAGTACTTC.

The CDR3 sequence is CASSLDGHGYTF. The CDR3 nucleotides are TGTGCCAGCAGCTTAGATGGCCATGGCTACACCTTC. The V and J genes are TRBV13 and TRBJ1-2; D ambiguous. The ends were cut back, 1 base at V and 6 bases at J, with 6 bases in the middle. This CDR3 region has 12 residues. Germline V CDR1 and CDR2: PRHDT, FYEKMQ (reference sequence).

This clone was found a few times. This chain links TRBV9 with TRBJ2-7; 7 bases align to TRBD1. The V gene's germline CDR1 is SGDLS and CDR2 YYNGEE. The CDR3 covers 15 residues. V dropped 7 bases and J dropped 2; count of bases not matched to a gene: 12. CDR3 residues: CASSRQGSAPYEQYF. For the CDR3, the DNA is TGTGCCAGCTCCCGACAGGGTTCGGCGCCCTACGAGCAGTACTTC.

As DNA, the CDR3 is TGTGCCAGCAGTCAAGAGGCAGGGCATACGCAGTATTTT. This gives the protein CASSQEAGHTQYF. The chain joins TRBV6-4 to TRBJ2-3, with D perhaps TRBD1 (5 bases). The CDR3 runs to 13 residues. Germline CDR1 and CDR2: MRHNA and SNTAGT. Between the trimmed V and J ends, which lost 5 bases and 7 bases, there was a span of 13 bases.

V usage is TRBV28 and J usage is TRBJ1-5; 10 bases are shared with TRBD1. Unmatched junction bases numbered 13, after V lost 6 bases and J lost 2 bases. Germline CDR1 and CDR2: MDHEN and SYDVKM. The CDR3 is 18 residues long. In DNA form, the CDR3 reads TGTGCCAGCAGCAGTCCCGGGACAGGGGTTTTTGGCAATCAGCCCCAGCATTTT. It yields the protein CASSSPGTGVFGNQPQHF.

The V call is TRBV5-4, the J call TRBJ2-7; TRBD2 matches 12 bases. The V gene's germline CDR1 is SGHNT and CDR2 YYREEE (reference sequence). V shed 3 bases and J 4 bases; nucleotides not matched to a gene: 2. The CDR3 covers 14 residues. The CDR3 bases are TGTGCCAGCAGCTCGACTAGCGGGAGATACGAGCAGTACTTC. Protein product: CASSSTSGRYEQYF.